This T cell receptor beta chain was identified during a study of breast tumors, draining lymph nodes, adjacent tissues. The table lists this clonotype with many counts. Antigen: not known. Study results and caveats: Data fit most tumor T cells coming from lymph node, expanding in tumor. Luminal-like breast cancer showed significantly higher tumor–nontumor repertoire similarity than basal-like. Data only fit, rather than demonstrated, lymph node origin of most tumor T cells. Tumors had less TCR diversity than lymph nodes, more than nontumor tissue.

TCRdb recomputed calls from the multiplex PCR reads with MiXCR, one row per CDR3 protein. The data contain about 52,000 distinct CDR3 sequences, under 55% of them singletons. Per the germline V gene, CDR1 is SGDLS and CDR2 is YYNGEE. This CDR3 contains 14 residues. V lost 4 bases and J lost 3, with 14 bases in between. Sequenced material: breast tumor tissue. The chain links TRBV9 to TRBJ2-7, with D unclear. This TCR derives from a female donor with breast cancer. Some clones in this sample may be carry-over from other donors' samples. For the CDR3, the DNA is TGTGCCAGCAGCCAGACGTTAGCTGGCTACGAGCAGTACTTC. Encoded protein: CASSQTLAGYEQYF.